In its sample, the clone carrying this T cell receptor beta chain was seen many times. Its antigen is still unknown. The sample originates from a study of blood T cells in healthy people across ages. Study outcomes and limitations: For the donors, CMV status was unknown and possibly confounded expanded clonotype changes. PBMCs went unsorted, and a conclusive naive versus antigen-experienced comparison was therefore prevented. Higher diversity, along with more naive CD4+ cells, distinguished long-lived donors from aged donors.

In germline, CDR1 is LGHNA, CDR2 YNFKEQ. The CDR3 loop spans 15 amino acids. V lost 5 bases, J lost 3 bases, and 16 bases lay in between. With a J-beta primer mix and a sample-barcoded 5' primer, a second PCR ran about 7 to 12 cycles. In TCRdb, the 5' RACE reads were re-called with MiXCR into one record per CDR3 protein. The table lists approximately 810,000 distinct CDR3 sequences, 35% to 40% of them singletons, with roughly 13% in the top ten. Total RNA amounts of at least 6 micrograms were extracted per sample. This chain uses TRBV4-2 with TRBJ1-2, with a tentative D call TRBD1 (5 bases). Sequencing input: blood. This TCR derives from a man between 18 and 35 years old in good health. CDR3: CASSKGQGKDYGYTF. The CDR3, as DNA: TGTGCCAGCAGCAAAGGCCAGGGTAAGGACTATGGCTACACCTTC.